Each of the 30 T cell receptor beta chains below was sequenced from the same sample in a study of CD4 T cells in relation to SARS-CoV-2 and coronaviruses. The repertoire was sequenced with immunoSEQ multiplex PCR; TCRdb's copy has only in-frame clones and lacks some. Of tens of thousands of clones in the sample, 76% are singletons; the top ten hold 14% to 15%. The antigens for these receptors are not known. Before the COVID-19 pandemic, during about 2011-2019, CD4+ T cells were taken from unexposed donors. Isolation of CD4+ T cells took place after about 9 days in culture. The sequenced material came from CD4+ T cells from PBMCs, cultured in vitro. These receptors came from a human donor in good health.

The V gene is TRBV11-2, the J gene TRBJ2-1, with D tentatively TRBD2 (7 bases). The CDR3 loop spans 15 amino acids. Germline assignment: CDR1 SGHAT and CDR2 FQNNGV. The V end lost 1 base, the J end lost 7 bases, and 14 bases lay between the germline ends. For the CDR3, the DNA is TGTGCCAGCAGCTTAGGGGGGGGCCTCTGGAATGAGCAGTTCTTC. This translates into CASSLGGGLWNEQFF.

The genes are TRBV3-1 (or the pseudogene TRBV3-2) and TRBJ2-7, with 9 bases that match TRBD2. The trim removed 4 bases at V and 7 bases at J, leaving 14 bases unmatched. The CDR3 has 16 amino acids. In germline, CDR1 is LGHDT, CDR2 YNNKEL (reference sequence). The CDR3 reads CASSPLGGAGGREQYF. The DNA for the CDR3 is TGTGCCAGCAGCCCCCTAGGCGGGGCGGGGGGGCGAGAGCAGTACTTC.

The chain joins TRBV6-5 to TRBJ1-5; 7 nucleotides agree with TRBD1. The CDR3 sequence is 14 residues long. The ends lost 8 bases at V and 3 bases at J; junction bases unmatched: 7. Germline CDR1 and CDR2: MNHEY and SVGAGI. CDR3 in amino acids: CASFSGQVNQPQHF. The CDR3 nucleotides are TGTGCCAGCTTCTCTGGACAGGTCAATCAGCCCCAGCATTTT.

This clone was found a few times. The rearrangement links TRBV4-3 to TRBJ1-3; D unresolved. The V and J ends lost 0 bases and 2 bases respectively, with 23 bases between them. Germline lookup yields CDR1 LGHNA and CDR2 YSLEER. The CDR3 contains 20 residues. CDR3 nucleotides: TGCGCCAGCAGCCAAGATGCCCCCACAATCGCATCTGGGCCTGGAAACACCATATATTTT. It translates to CASSQDAPTIASGPGNTIYF.

The chain combines TRBV11-2 with TRBJ2-1; D not resolved. The V gene's germline CDR1 is SGHAT and CDR2 FQNNGV. V lost 10 bases, J lost 2 bases, and 12 bases lay in between. The CDR3 has 13 residues. CDR3 DNA sequence: TGTGCCAATTCTCTAGGACCCTACAATGAGCAGTTCTTC. Its translation is CANSLGPYNEQFF. The full variable domain, with the rest looked up from reference TRBV11-2 and TRBJ2-1, is EAGVAQSPRYKIIEKRQSVAFWCNPISGHATLYWYQQILGQGPKLLIQFQNNGVVDDSQLPKDRFSAERLKGVDSTLKIQPAKLEDSAVYLCANSLGPYNEQFFGPGTRLTVL.

The chain uses TRBV20-1 and TRBJ2-1, with D possibly called TRBD1 or TRBD2 (6 bases each). Germline-derived CDR1 and CDR2 are DFQATT and SNEGSKA (reference sequence). CDR3 length: 11 amino acids. Trimming cost V 5 bases and J 9 bases, with 11 bases left between them. The DNA of the CDR3 is TGCAGTGCTTTACAGGGAGGTGAGCAGTTCTTC. Translated: CSALQGGEQFF.

This clone showed up just a few times. The V gene is TRBV10-3, the J gene TRBJ1-4; D is perhaps TRBD1 (6 bases). With 0 bases removed from V and 5 bases from J, the gap between germline ends came to 10 bases. CDR1 is ENHRY and CDR2 is SYGVKD in the germline V gene. The CDR3 spans 15 residues. CDR3: CAISESGRGNEKLFF. CDR3 DNA: TGTGCCATCAGTGAGTCGGGCAGGGGAAATGAAAAACTGTTTTTT.

The chain joins TRBV2 to TRBJ2-7; D might be TRBD2 (6 bases). V dropped 7 bases and J dropped 6 bases, with 13 bases sitting between them. Germline assignment: CDR1 SNHLY and CDR2 FYNNEI. This CDR3 spans 12 amino acids. CDR3 residues: CASTMGGGEQYF. The DNA for the CDR3 is TGTGCCAGCACCATGGGGGGAGGCGAGCAGTACTTC.

The chain uses TRBV9 and TRBJ2-2, with TRBD2 matching 11 bases. The CDR3 totals 18 residues. The germline gives CDR1 SGDLS, CDR2 YYNGEE. The trim removed 2 bases at V and 1 base at J, leaving 7 bases unmatched. This CDR3 reads CASSVEDLAGGNTGELFF. The CDR3 coding sequence is TGTGCCAGCAGCGTTGAGGACCTAGCGGGGGGGAACACCGGGGAGCTGTTTTTT.

The chain recombines TRBV6-1 with TRBJ2-3; D uncertain. Per the germline V gene, CDR1 is MNHNS and CDR2 is SASEGT. V lost 2 bases, J lost 0 bases, and 3 bases lay in between. This CDR3 has 13 residues. The CDR3 spells CASSELSTDTQYF. The CDR3 coding sequence is TGTGCCAGCAGTGAACTAAGCACAGATACGCAGTATTTT.

This rearrangement joins TRBV25-1 to TRBJ1-1; D gene ambiguous. The CDR3 totals 13 residues. Germline CDR1 is MGHDK and CDR2 is SYGVNS. V was shortened by 4 bases and J by 4 bases, with 10 bases between the two germline ends. Here the CDR3 DNA reads TGTGCCAGCAGTGGGATTACGGGCACTGAAGCTTTCTTT. Amino acids: CASSGITGTEAFF.

The chain carries TRBV9 and TRBJ1-1, with unresolved D. The germline V and J ends were trimmed by 1 base and 5 bases, with 9 bases remaining between them. CDR1 and CDR2 (germline): SGDLS, YYNGEE. The CDR3 totals 13 residues. The DNA for the CDR3 is TGTGCCAGCAGCGTACAGACGGAAACTGAAGCTTTCTTT. Encoded protein: CASSVQTETEAFF. Full variable domain (outside the CDR3, taken from reference TRBV9 and TRBJ1-1): DSGVTQTPKHLITATGQRVTLRCSPRSGDLSVYWYQQSLDQGLQFLIQYYNGEERAKGNILERFSAQQFPDLHSELNLSSLELGDSALYFCASSVQTETEAFFGQGTRLTVV.

The V call is TRBV3-1 (or the pseudogene TRBV3-2), the J call TRBJ1-4; D is possibly TRBD1 (5 bases). Per germline, CDR1 LGHDT and CDR2 YNNKEL (reference sequence). Trimming removed 6 bases at V and 5 bases at J, with 19 bases between. The CDR3 is 16 amino acids. CDR3 in amino acids: CASSDPGAGRNEKLFF. The CDR3 DNA reads as TGTGCCAGCAGTGACCCCGGGGCAGGGCGCAATGAAAAACTGTTTTTT.

The gene calls are TRBV29-1 and TRBJ2-6, with D maybe TRBD1 (6 bases). The CDR3 consists of 15 residues. Trimming removed 7 bases from V and 0 bases from J, with 13 bases in between. The germline V gene encodes CDR1 SQVTM and CDR2 ANQGSEA. CDR3 DNA: TGCAGCGCCAGGGGTACCAGCTCTGGGGCCAACGTCCTGACTTTC. Encoded protein: CSARGTSSGANVLTF.

Here the CDR3 DNA reads TGTGCCAGCAGCGCCACGGGACTAGTGGACATTCAGTACTTC. It yields the protein CASSATGLVDIQYF. The V gene is TRBV2, the J gene TRBJ2-4; 8 bases are shared with TRBD2. Unmatched junction bases numbered 9, after V lost 6 bases and J lost 8 bases. The CDR3 runs 14 residues. Germline V lookup: CDR1 SNHLY, CDR2 FYNNEI.

The gene calls are TRBV11-2 and TRBJ1-4, with D unresolved. Germline-derived CDR1 and CDR2 are SGHAT and FQNNGV. Trimming shortened V by 5 bases and J by 5 bases, and 6 bases separated the two germline ends. The CDR3 has 12 residues. The CDR3 region has the DNA TGTGCCAGCAGCCGCCCGAATGAAAAACTGTTTTTT. Translated: CASSRPNEKLFF.

The chain recombines TRBV14 with TRBJ2-5; 7 bases match TRBD2. The germline V gene encodes CDR1 SGHDN and CDR2 FVKESK. V lost 3 bases, J lost 5 bases, and 12 bases stayed unmatched. The CDR3 consists of 16 residues. The CDR3 reads CASSHLGGRAFETQYF. In DNA, the CDR3 is TGTGCCAGCAGCCATTTGGGAGGGAGAGCTTTTGAGACCCAGTACTTC. The entire variable domain, with the rest obtained from reference TRBV14 and TRBJ2-5, is as follows: EAGVTQFPSHSVIEKGQTVTLRCDPISGHDNLYWYRRVMGKEIKFLLHFVKESKQDESGMPNNRFLAERTGGTYSTLKVQPAELEDSGVYFCASSHLGGRAFETQYFGPGTRLLVL.

The rearrangement joins TRBV4-3 to TRBJ1-1; D is possibly TRBD1 (6 bases). This CDR3 spans 15 amino acids. The V and J ends lost 0 bases and 4 bases respectively, with 12 bases between them. Germline lookup yields CDR1 LGHNA and CDR2 YSLEER. CDR3 sequence reads: CASSQDPGAVTEAFF. As DNA, the CDR3 is TGCGCCAGCAGCCAAGATCCAGGGGCTGTCACTGAAGCTTTCTTT.

This sequence joins TRBV6-2 or TRBV6-3 and TRBJ2-7, with D perhaps matching TRBD2 (6 bases). Germline V gene sequence: CDR1 MNHEY, CDR2 SVGEGT. Trimming removed 2 bases from V and 3 bases from J, with 17 bases in between. The CDR3 covers 16 residues. Here the CDR3 DNA reads TGTGCCAGCAGTTACCCACTCGGAGGGTTCCTCTACGAGCAGTACTTC. Its translation: CASSYPLGGFLYEQYF.

The chain links TRBV11-3 to TRBJ2-5, with 12 bases fitting TRBD2. V gave up 5 bases and J gave up 5 bases; unmatched junction bases: 6. CDR3 size: 15 residues. Looked up from germline, CDR1 is SGHNT and CDR2 is YENEEA. The chain's CDR3 is CASSNLAGGVETQYF. The CDR3 nucleotides read TGTGCCAGCAGCAACCTAGCGGGGGGGGTGGAGACCCAGTACTTC.

The chain is built from TRBV6-5 and TRBJ1-3, with D uncertain. The CDR3 runs to 14 residues. Trimming shortened V by 0 bases and J by 4 bases, and 7 bases separated the two germline ends. Germline V gives CDR1 MNHEY, CDR2 SVGAGI. The CDR3 sequence: CASSYSRAGNTIYF. CDR3 bases: TGTGCCAGCAGTTACTCAAGGGCGGGAAACACCATATATTTT.

A few counts support this clone. J is TRBJ2-7 and V is TRBV5-1; 9 nucleotides align to TRBD1. The junction had 7 bases not matched to a gene; V was cut back by 3 bases and J by 3 bases. CDR1 and CDR2 from the germline V gene are SGHRS and YFSETQ. CDR3 length equals 15 residues. CDR3 sequence (DNA): TGCGCCAGCAGCTACCGGGACAGGGCTTACTACGAGCAGTACTTC. It is translated as CASSYRDRAYYEQYF.

V and J are TRBV6-5 and TRBJ1-2; 7 nucleotides agree with TRBD1. The germline V gene has CDR1 MNHEY and CDR2 SVGAGI. CDR3 length: 12 residues. With 6 bases clipped from V and 6 bases from J, the junction kept 4 bases outside the gene matches. The CDR3 spells CASRSTGDGYTF. The DNA for the CDR3 is TGTGCCAGCAGGTCAACAGGGGATGGCTACACCTTC.

The chain links TRBV5-4 to TRBJ1-2, with D maybe TRBD1 (6 bases). Germline loops: CDR1 SGHNT, CDR2 YYREEE (reference sequence). The CDR3 totals 15 residues. Trimming removed 3 bases from V and 0 bases from J, with 12 bases in between. CDR3 residues: CASSSVQGANYGYTF. CDR3 in DNA: TGTGCCAGCAGCTCCGTACAGGGAGCTAACTATGGCTACACCTTC.

With regard to this clone: The sample has other DNA sequences that encode this CDR3 too. The V gene is TRBV2, the J gene TRBJ2-4, with D unresolved. V gave up 3 bases and J gave up 0 bases, with 9 bases separating them. CDR3 size: 15 residues. Germline values: CDR1 SNHLY, CDR2 FYNNEI. CDR3 bases: TGTGCCAGCAGTGAGACCACCCTAGCCAAAAACATTCAGTACTTC. Amino acids: CASSETTLAKNIQYF. Full variable domain (rest looked up from reference TRBV2 and TRBJ2-4): EPEVTQTPSHQVTQMGQEVILRCVPISNHLYFYWYRQILGQKVEFLVSFYNNEISEKSEIFDDQFSVERPDGSNFTLKIRSTKLEDSAMYFCASSETTLAKNIQYFGAGTRLSVL.

The V gene is TRBV19, the J gene TRBJ2-7, with 10 bases identical to TRBD2. From germline, CDR1 is LNHDA and CDR2 SQIVND (reference sequence). The J segment lost 2 bases and the V segment lost 5 bases, leaving 9 bases of the junction unmatched. The length of the CDR3 is 16 residues. The CDR3 protein is CASSAAGTSEAYEQYF. For the CDR3, the DNA is TGTGCCAGTAGTGCCGCCGGGACTAGCGAGGCCTACGAGCAGTACTTC.

The rearrangement uses TRBV18 and TRBJ2-7; 7 bases align to TRBD1. The CDR3 spans 13 residues. V was clipped by 4 bases and J by 7 bases; unmatched bases: 7. Per germline, CDR1 KGHSH and CDR2 LQKENI. The CDR3 is CASSLDRDVEQYF. As DNA, the CDR3 is TGTGCCAGCTCACTCGACAGGGACGTTGAGCAGTACTTC.

This clone was found once. The rearrangement uses TRBV6-2 or TRBV6-3 and TRBJ2-3; 7 bases are shared with TRBD1. Germline V gene lookup returns CDR1 MNHEY and CDR2 SVGEGT. This CDR3 region has 15 residues. The ends lost 6 bases at V and 2 bases at J; junction bases unmatched: 8. The CDR3 DNA sequence: TGTGCCAGCAGCTTACAGGGGATATCCACAGATACGCAGTATTTT. Translating it yields CASSLQGISTDTQYF.

This chain uses TRBV6-5 with TRBJ2-1, with 8 bases that match TRBD1. V lost 7 bases and J lost 3; bases outside the gene matches: 5. The CDR3 sequence is 14 residues long. Germline V gene data show CDR1 as MNHEY and CDR2 as SVGAGI. CDR3 nucleotides: TGTGCCAGCACAATGACAGGGGACTACAATGAGCAGTTCTTC. Encoded protein: CASTMTGDYNEQFF.

This clone was detected once. This sequence joins TRBV4-1 and TRBJ2-7; 8 nucleotides line up with TRBD1. This CDR3 has 18 amino acids. V lost 1 base and J lost 1; bases outside the gene matches: 12. CDR1 MGHRA and CDR2 YSYEKL come from the germline V gene. The CDR3 sequence: CASSQGSGQGRGSYEQYF. For the CDR3, the DNA is TGCGCCAGCAGCCAAGGGAGCGGACAGGGCAGGGGATCCTACGAGCAGTACTTC.